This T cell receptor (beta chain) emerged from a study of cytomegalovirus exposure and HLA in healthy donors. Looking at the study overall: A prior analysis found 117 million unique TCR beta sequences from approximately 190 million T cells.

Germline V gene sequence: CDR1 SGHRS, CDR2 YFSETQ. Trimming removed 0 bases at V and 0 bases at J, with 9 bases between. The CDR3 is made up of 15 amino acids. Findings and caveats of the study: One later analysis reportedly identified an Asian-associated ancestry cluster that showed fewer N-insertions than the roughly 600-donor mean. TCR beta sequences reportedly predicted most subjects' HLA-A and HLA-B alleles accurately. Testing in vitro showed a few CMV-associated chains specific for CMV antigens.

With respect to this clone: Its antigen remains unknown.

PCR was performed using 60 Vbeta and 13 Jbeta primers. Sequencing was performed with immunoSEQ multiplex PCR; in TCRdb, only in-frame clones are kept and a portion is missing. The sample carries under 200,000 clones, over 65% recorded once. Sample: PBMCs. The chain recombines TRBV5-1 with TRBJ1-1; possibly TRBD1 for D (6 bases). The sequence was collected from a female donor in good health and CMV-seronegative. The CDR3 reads CASSLGTEMNTEAFF. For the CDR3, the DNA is TGCGCCAGCAGCTTGGGGACAGAGATGAACACTGAAGCTTTCTTT.